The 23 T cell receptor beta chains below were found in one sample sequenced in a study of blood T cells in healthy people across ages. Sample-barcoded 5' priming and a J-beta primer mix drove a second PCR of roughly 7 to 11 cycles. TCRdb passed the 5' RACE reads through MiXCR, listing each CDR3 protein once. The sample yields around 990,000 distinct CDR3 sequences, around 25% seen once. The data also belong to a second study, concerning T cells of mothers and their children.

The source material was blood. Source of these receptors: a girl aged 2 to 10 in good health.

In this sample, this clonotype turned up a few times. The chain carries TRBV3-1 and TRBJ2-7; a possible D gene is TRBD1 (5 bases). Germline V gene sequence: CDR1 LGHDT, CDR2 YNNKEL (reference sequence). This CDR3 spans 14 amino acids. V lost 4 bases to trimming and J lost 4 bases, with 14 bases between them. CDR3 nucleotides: TGTGCCAGCAGCCCACCTGGGGCGAGATACGAGCAGTACTTC. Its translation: CASSPPGARYEQYF.

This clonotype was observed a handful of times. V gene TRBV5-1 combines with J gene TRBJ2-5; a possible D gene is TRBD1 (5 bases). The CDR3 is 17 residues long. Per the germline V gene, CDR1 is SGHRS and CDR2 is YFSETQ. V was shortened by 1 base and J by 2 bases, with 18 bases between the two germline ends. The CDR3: CASSLIFGHLLQETQYF. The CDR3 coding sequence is TGCGCCAGCAGCTTGATCTTCGGACATCTACTTCAAGAGACCCAGTACTTC.

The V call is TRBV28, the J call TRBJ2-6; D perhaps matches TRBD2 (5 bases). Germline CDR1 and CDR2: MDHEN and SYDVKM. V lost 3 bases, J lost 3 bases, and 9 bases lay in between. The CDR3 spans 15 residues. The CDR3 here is CASSLRGNGANVLTF. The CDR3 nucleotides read TGTGCCAGCAGTTTGAGAGGGAATGGGGCCAACGTCCTGACTTTC. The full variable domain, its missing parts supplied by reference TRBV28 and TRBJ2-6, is DVKVTQSSRYLVKRTGEKVFLECVQDMDHENMFWYRQDPGLGLRLIYFSYDVKMKEKGDIPEGYSVSREKKERFSLILESASTNQTSMYLCASSLRGNGANVLTFGAGSRLTVL.

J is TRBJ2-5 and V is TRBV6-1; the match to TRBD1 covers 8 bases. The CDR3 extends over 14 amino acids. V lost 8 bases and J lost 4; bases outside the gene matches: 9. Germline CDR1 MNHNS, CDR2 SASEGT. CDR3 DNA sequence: TGTGCCAGCCTTCAGGGGGCGCCGGGAGAGACCCAGTACTTC. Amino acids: CASLQGAPGETQYF.

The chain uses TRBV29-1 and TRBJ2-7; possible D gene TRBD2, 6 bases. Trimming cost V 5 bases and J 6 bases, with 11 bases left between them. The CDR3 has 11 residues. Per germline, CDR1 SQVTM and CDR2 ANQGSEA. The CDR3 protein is CSVFGGTEQYF. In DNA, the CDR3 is TGCAGCGTTTTTGGAGGGACCGAGCAGTACTTC.

The CDR3, as DNA: TGTGCCAGCAGCGTAGCCCCTAGCGGGAAAGGGGGAGAGACCCAGTACTTC. It specifies CASSVAPSGKGGETQYF. The chain joins TRBV9 to TRBJ2-5, with 9 bases identical to TRBD2. The junction had 10 bases not matched to a gene; V was cut back by 0 bases and J by 4 bases. CDR3 size: 17 residues. Per the germline V gene, CDR1 is SGDLS and CDR2 is YYNGEE.

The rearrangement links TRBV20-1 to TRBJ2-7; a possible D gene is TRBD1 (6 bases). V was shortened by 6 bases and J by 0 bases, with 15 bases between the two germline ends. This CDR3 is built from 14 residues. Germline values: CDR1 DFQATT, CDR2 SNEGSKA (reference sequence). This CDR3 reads CSATGTSSSYEQYF. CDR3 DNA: TGCAGTGCAACCGGGACATCGAGCTCCTACGAGCAGTACTTC.

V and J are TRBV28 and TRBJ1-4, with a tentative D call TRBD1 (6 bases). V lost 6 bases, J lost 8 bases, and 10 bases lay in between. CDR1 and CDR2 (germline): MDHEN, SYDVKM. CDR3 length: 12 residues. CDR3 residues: CASRGQKEKLFF. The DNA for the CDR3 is TGTGCCAGCAGAGGACAGAAGGAAAAACTGTTTTTT.

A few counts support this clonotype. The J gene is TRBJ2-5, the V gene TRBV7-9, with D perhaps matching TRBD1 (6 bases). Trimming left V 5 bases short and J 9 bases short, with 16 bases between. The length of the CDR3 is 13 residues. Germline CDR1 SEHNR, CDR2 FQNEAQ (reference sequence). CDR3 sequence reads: CASSTPGQLAQYF. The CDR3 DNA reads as TGTGCCAGCAGCACGCCGGGACAATTGGCCCAGTACTTC.

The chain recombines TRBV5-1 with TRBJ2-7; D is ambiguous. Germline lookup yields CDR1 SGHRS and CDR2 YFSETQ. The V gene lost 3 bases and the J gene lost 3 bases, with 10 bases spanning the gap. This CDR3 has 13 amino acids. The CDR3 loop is CASSSVPDYEQYF. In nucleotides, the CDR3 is TGCGCCAGCAGCTCAGTTCCCGACTACGAGCAGTACTTC.

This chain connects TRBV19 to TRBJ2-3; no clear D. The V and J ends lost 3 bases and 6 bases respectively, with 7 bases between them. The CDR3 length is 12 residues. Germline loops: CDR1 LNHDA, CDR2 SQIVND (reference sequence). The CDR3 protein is CASSMFSDTQYF. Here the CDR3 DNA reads TGTGCCAGTAGTATGTTTTCCGATACGCAGTATTTT. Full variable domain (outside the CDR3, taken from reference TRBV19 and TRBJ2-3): DGGITQSPKYLFRKEGQNVTLSCEQNLNHDAMYWYRQDPGQGLRLIYYSQIVNDFQKGDIAEGYSVSREKKESFPLTVTSAQKNPTAFYLCASSMFSDTQYFGPGTRLTVL.

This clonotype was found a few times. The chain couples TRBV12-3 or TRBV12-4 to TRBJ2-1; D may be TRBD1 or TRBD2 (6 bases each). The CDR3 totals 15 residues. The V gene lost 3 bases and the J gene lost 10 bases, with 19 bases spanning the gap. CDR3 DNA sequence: TGTGCCAGCAGTTTGGGGGGCGCGCCCGGAGGGGAGCAGTTCTTC. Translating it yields CASSLGGAPGGEQFF.

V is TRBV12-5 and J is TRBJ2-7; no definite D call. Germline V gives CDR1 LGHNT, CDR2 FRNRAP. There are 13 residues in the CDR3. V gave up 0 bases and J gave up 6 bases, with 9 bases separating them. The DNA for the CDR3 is TGTGCTAGTGGTTTGGTAGGTGTCGGCGAGCAGTACTTC. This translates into CASGLVGVGEQYF. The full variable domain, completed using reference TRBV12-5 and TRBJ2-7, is DARVTQTPRHKVTEMGQEVTMRCQPILGHNTVFWYRQTMMQGLELLAYFRNRAPLDDSGMPKDRFSAEMPDATLATLKIQPSEPRDSAVYFCASGLVGVGEQYFGPGTRLTVT.

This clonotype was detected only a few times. CDR3 loop: CASSPSDRGLGEQYF. For the CDR3, the DNA is TGCGCCAGCAGCCCATCTGACAGGGGGCTAGGCGAGCAGTACTTC. The chain links TRBV4-1 to TRBJ2-7; 10 bases are shared with TRBD1. This CDR3 spans 15 amino acids. With 4 bases clipped from V and 6 bases from J, the junction kept 9 bases outside the gene matches. Per the germline V gene, CDR1 is MGHRA and CDR2 is YSYEKL.

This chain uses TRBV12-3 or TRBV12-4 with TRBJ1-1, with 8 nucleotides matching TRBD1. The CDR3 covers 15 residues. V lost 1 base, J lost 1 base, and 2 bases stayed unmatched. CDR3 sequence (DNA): TGTGCCAGCAGTTTAGGGGACAGGCCGAACACTGAAGCTTTCTTT. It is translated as CASSLGDRPNTEAFF.

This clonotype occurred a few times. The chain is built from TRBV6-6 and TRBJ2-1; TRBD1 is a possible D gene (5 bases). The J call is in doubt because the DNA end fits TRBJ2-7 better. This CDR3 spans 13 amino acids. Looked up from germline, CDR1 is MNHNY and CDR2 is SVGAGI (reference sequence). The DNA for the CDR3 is TGTGCCACCCTTGAGGACACGCTCTACGAGCAGTACTTC. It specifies CATLEDTLYEQYF.

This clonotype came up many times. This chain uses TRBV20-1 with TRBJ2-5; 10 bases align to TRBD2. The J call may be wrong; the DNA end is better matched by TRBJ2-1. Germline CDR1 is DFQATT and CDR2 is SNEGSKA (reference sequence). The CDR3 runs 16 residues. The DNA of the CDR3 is TGCAGTGCTAGAGATCCGCTAGCGGGAGAAAACAATGAGCAGTTCTTC. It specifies CSARDPLAGENNEQFF.

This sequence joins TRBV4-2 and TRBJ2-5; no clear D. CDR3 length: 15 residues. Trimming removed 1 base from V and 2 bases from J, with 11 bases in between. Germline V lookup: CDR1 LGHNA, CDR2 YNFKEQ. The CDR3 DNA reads TGTGCCAGCAGCCAAGCCGTTGATAATCAAGAGACCCAGTACTTC. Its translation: CASSQAVDNQETQYF.

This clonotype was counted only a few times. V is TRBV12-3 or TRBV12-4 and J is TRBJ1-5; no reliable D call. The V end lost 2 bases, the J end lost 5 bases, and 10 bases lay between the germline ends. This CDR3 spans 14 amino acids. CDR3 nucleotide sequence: TGTGCCAGCAGTTTATCCGGGAGTGATCAGCCCCAGCATTTT. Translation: CASSLSGSDQPQHF.

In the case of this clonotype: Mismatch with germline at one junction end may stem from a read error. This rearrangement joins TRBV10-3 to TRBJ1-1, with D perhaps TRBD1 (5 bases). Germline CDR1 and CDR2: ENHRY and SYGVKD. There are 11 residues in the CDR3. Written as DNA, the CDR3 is TGTGCCACCGAGGTTTTAGGGACTCCGGTTTTT. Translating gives CATEVLGTPVF.

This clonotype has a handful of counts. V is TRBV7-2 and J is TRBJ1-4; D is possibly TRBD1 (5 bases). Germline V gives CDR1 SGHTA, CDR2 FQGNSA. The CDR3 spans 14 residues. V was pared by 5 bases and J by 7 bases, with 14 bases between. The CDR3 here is CASSPSTGAEKLFF. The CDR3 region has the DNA TGTGCCAGCAGCCCAAGTACAGGTGCTGAAAAACTGTTTTTT. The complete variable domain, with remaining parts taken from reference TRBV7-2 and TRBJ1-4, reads GAGVSQSPSNKVTEKGKDVELRCDPISGHTALYWYRQSLGQGLEFLIYFQGNSAPDKSGLPSDRFSAERTGGSVSTLTIQRTQQEDSAVYLCASSPSTGAEKLFFGSGTQLSVL.

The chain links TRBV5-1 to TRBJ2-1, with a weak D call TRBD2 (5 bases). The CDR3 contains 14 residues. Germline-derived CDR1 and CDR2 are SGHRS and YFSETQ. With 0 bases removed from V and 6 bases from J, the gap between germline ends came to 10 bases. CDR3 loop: CASSLGASFNEQFF. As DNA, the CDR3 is TGCGCCAGCAGCTTGGGGGCTAGCTTCAATGAGCAGTTCTTC.

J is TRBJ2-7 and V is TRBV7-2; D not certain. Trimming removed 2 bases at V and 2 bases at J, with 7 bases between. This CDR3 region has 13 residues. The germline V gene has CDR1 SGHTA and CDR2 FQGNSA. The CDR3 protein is CASSLSAPYEQYF. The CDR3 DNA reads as TGTGCCAGCAGCTTATCCGCACCCTACGAGCAGTACTTC.